A single sample gave rise to the 29 T cell receptor beta chains below, sequenced in a study of blood T cell repertoires in COVID-19. This table comes from immunoSEQ multiplex PCR, and its TCRdb copy is limited to in-frame clones, with some not included. The sample holds 250,000 to 300,000 clones, 81% seen once. The sample consisted of peripheral blood. These receptors were obtained from a woman aged 60-70 years with active or convalescent COVID-19.

This clone occurred a few times. The chain couples TRBV4-1 to TRBJ1-6; TRBD1 matches at 11 bases. Germline values: CDR1 MGHRA, CDR2 YSYEKL. This CDR3 is 14 amino acids long. The trim removed 5 bases at V and 10 bases at J, leaving 4 bases unmatched. The CDR3 bases are TGCGCCAGCAGCGGACAGGGGGCAAGGTCACCCCTCCACTTT. Translation: CASSGQGARSPLHF.

The chain links TRBV27 to TRBJ1-3, with 7 bases aligning to TRBD1. Trimming removed 6 bases from V and 5 bases from J; junction bases left unmatched: 10. Germline CDR1 is MNHEY and CDR2 is SMNVEV (reference sequence). The CDR3 is made up of 15 amino acids. CDR3 protein: CASSPLTGQRNTIYF. CDR3 sequence (DNA): TGTGCCAGCAGCCCGTTGACAGGGCAACGAAACACCATATATTTT.

The chain employs TRBV5-4 and TRBJ2-3, with no clear D. V was shortened by 0 bases and J by 0 bases, with 8 bases between the two germline ends. Germline CDR1 and CDR2: SGHNT and YYREEE (reference sequence). The CDR3 is made up of 15 amino acids. The CDR3 loop reads CASSLGRPSTDTQYF. In DNA, the CDR3 is TGTGCCAGCAGCTTGGGCAGGCCTAGCACAGATACGCAGTATTTT.

The chain recombines TRBV19 with TRBJ2-1; the match to TRBD2 covers 9 bases. The length of the CDR3 is 15 residues. Germline V gene data show CDR1 as LNHDA and CDR2 as SQIVND (reference sequence). The ends lost 4 bases at V and 3 bases at J; junction bases unmatched: 4. CDR3 sequence (DNA): TGTGCCAGTAGTAGCGGGGGGGCCGACTACAATGAGCAGTTCTTC. It yields the protein CASSSGGADYNEQFF.

The gene calls are TRBV4-3 and TRBJ1-6, with D perhaps matching TRBD1 (6 bases). The CDR3 length is 16 residues. V was clipped by 0 bases and J by 7 bases, with 13 bases between them. Germline-derived CDR1 and CDR2 are LGHNA and YSLEER. Here the CDR3 reads CASSQDLGQPNSPLHF. In nucleotides, the CDR3 is TGCGCCAGCAGCCAAGATCTCGGACAGCCCAATTCACCCCTCCACTTT.

This clone was found a few times. V is TRBV20-1 and J is TRBJ1-2, with a weak D call TRBD1 (6 bases). The CDR3 runs to 15 residues. Germline lookup yields CDR1 DFQATT and CDR2 SNEGSKA (reference sequence). The V end lost 3 bases, the J end lost 8 bases, and 22 bases lay between the germline ends. CDR3 sequence: CSASSPGVNAWGYTF. The CDR3 region has the DNA TGCAGTGCTAGTTCTCCAGGGGTAAATGCGTGGGGCTACACCTTC.

This clone was seen a handful of times. The chain employs TRBV13 and TRBJ2-2, with TRBD1 matching 8 bases. CDR3 length: 15 residues. Germline lookup yields CDR1 PRHDT and CDR2 FYEKMQ (reference sequence). The junction had 4 bases not matched to a gene; V was cut back by 4 bases and J by 3 bases. The CDR3 loop reads CASSSRGPYTGELFF. CDR3 coding DNA: TGTGCCAGCAGCTCCAGGGGGCCCTACACCGGGGAGCTGTTTTTT.

This chain joins TRBV5-6 and TRBJ1-1, with a possible D match to TRBD1 (5 bases). Trimming cost V 4 bases and J 3 bases, with 16 bases left between them. CDR1 SGHDT and CDR2 YYEEEE come from the germline V gene. This CDR3 has 15 amino acids. The CDR3 coding sequence is TGTGCCAGCAGCCTGGGACTTGGAGGTGACACTGAAGCTTTCTTT. This sequence encodes CASSLGLGGDTEAFF.

The V gene is TRBV12-3 or TRBV12-4, the J gene TRBJ2-7; weak D call: TRBD1 (5 bases). The ends were cut back, 8 bases at V and 0 bases at J, with 8 bases in the middle. The CDR3 is 12 residues long. The CDR3 reads CASSQDSYEQYF. The CDR3, as DNA: TGTGCCAGCTCACAGGACTCCTACGAGCAGTACTTC.

The chain employs TRBV5-1 and TRBJ2-2; possible D gene TRBD1, 6 bases. The V and J ends lost 3 bases and 1 base respectively, with 10 bases between them. This CDR3 is built from 15 residues. Per the germline V gene, CDR1 is SGHRS and CDR2 is YFSETQ. The CDR3 DNA is TGCGCCAGCAGCTCCCTGGGACAGAACACCGGGGAGCTGTTTTTT. Its protein product is CASSSLGQNTGELFF.

The gene calls are TRBV30 and TRBJ1-3; no definite D call. Germline assignment: CDR1 GTSNPN and CDR2 SVGIG (reference sequence). The CDR3 runs to 16 residues. The V gene lost 2 bases and the J gene lost 4 bases, with 18 bases spanning the gap. The CDR3 loop is CAWSRNRGLWGNTIYF. CDR3 nucleotide sequence: TGTGCCTGGAGTCGGAACCGCGGCCTCTGGGGAAACACCATATATTTT. Using reference TRBV30 and TRBJ1-3 for the parts outside the CDR3, the full variable domain is SQTIHQWPATLVQPVGSPLSLECTVEGTSNPNLYWYRQAAGRGLQLLFYSVGIGQISSEVPQNLSASRPQDRQFILSSKKLLLSDSGFYLCAWSRNRGLWGNTIYFGEGSWLTVV.

This chain joins TRBV7-2 and TRBJ1-4, with D unresolved. CDR3 length: 12 residues. The V end lost 2 bases, the J end lost 14 bases, and 12 bases lay between the germline ends. Germline V gene sequence: CDR1 SGHTA, CDR2 FQGNSA. The CDR3 region is CASSLPGFGLFF. CDR3 bases: TGTGCCAGCAGCTTACCAGGCTTTGGGCTGTTTTTT. Full variable domain (remainder filled in from reference TRBV7-2 and TRBJ1-4): GAGVSQSPSNKVTEKGKDVELRCDPISGHTALYWYRQSLGQGLEFLIYFQGNSAPDKSGLPSDRFSAERTGGSVSTLTIQRTQQEDSAVYLCASSLPGFGLFFGSGTQLSVL.

The rearrangement uses TRBV9 and TRBJ1-5; perhaps TRBD1 as D (6 bases). Germline values: CDR1 SGDLS, CDR2 YYNGEE. The CDR3 runs to 15 residues. Trimming removed 0 bases from V and 4 bases from J, with 11 bases in between. CDR3 nucleotide sequence: TGTGCCAGCAGCGTAGATTTACAGGGTAATCAGCCCCAGCATTTT. Translated, it gives CASSVDLQGNQPQHF.

The rearrangement joins TRBV7-2 to TRBJ1-3, with D uncertain. The CDR3 loop spans 13 amino acids. Germline values: CDR1 SGHTA, CDR2 FQGNSA. V lost 2 bases and J 3 bases, leaving 5 bases between the germline ends. DNA of the CDR3: TGTGCCAGCAGCTTATTCAGTGGAAACACCATATATTTT. This translates into CASSLFSGNTIYF.

The CDR3 reads CASSSGASDTQYF. CDR3 coding DNA: TGCGCCAGCAGCTCAGGGGCATCGGATACGCAGTATTTT. The J gene is TRBJ2-3, the V gene TRBV5-1, with D perhaps TRBD1 (6 bases). Germline V lookup: CDR1 SGHRS, CDR2 YFSETQ. Trimming left V 3 bases short and J 6 bases short, with 11 bases between. CDR3 size: 13 residues.

This rearrangement joins TRBV28 to TRBJ2-7, with TRBD2 identical over 12 bases. With 6 bases clipped from V and 5 bases from J, the junction kept 8 bases outside the gene matches. Per germline, CDR1 MDHEN and CDR2 SYDVKM. The CDR3 has 15 residues. This CDR3 is CASRTLAGGPHEQYF. The CDR3, as DNA: TGTGCCAGCAGGACGCTAGCGGGGGGGCCCCACGAGCAGTACTTC.

The chain uses TRBV10-1 and TRBJ2-3, with 10 bases matching TRBD2. This CDR3 is built from 18 residues. The ends lost 2 bases at V and 1 base at J; junction bases unmatched: 9. The germline CDR1 and CDR2 sequences are WNHNN and SYGVQD (reference sequence). The CDR3 reads CASSERTSGTPRTDTQYF. The CDR3 nucleotides read TGCGCCAGCAGTGAGCGGACTAGCGGCACACCTCGCACAGATACGCAGTATTTT.

The CDR3 reads CASSSQTGNEQFF. The CDR3, as DNA: TGTGCCAGCAGCTCCCAGACAGGGAATGAGCAGTTCTTC. V is TRBV9 and J is TRBJ2-1; 7 bases line up with TRBD1. The germline gives CDR1 SGDLS, CDR2 YYNGEE. This CDR3 spans 13 amino acids. V gave up 4 bases and J gave up 7 bases; unmatched junction bases: 5.

The chain couples TRBV3-1 (or the pseudogene TRBV3-2) to TRBJ2-7; 7 bases align to TRBD2. Germline CDR1 and CDR2: LGHDT and YNNKEL (reference sequence). V lost 2 bases and J lost 2; bases outside the gene matches: 6. CDR3 length: 15 amino acids. The CDR3 loop reads CASSQRGLPPYEQYF. The CDR3 nucleotides read TGTGCCAGCAGCCAAAGGGGACTACCTCCCTACGAGCAGTACTTC.

The V gene is TRBV6-1, the J gene TRBJ1-2; D not resolved. There are 13 residues in the CDR3. The germline V gene has CDR1 MNHNS and CDR2 SASEGT. V was shortened by 2 bases and J by 0 bases, with 4 bases between the two germline ends. The CDR3 region has the DNA TGTGCCAGCAGTGAAACAGCTAACTATGGCTACACCTTC. Translating it yields CASSETANYGYTF.

The genes are TRBV27 and TRBJ1-6, with 10 bases aligning to TRBD1. The V segment lost 2 bases and the J segment 8 bases; nucleotides outside the gene matches: 9. The CDR3 loop spans 17 amino acids. Germline V lookup: CDR1 MNHEY, CDR2 SMNVEV (reference sequence). The CDR3 bases are TGTGCCAGCAGTTTAGGGACAGGGGCTCTATTGGATTCACCCCTCCACTTT. Protein product: CASSLGTGALLDSPLHF.

The V and J genes are TRBV5-8 and TRBJ2-3, with unresolved D. The CDR3 runs to 14 residues. V lost 0 bases to trimming and J lost 1 base, with 6 bases between them. The germline V gene encodes CDR1 SGHTS and CDR2 YDEGEE. CDR3 region: CASSLASGTDTQYF. Here the CDR3 DNA reads TGTGCCAGCAGCTTGGCCTCAGGCACAGATACGCAGTATTTT.

The chain employs TRBV6-5 and TRBJ2-5, with TRBD1 matching over 9 bases. V shed 2 bases, J shed 5 bases, and the junction held 6 bases outside the gene matches. The CDR3 extends over 15 amino acids. Germline CDR1 reads MNHEY; CDR2 reads SVGAGI. DNA for the CDR3: TGTGCCAGCAGTTACGCGGGACAGGGCGGGGAGACCCAGTACTTC. The encoded protein is CASSYAGQGGETQYF.

This clone was observed once. This chain connects TRBV12-3 or TRBV12-4 to TRBJ2-2, with D uncertain. The V end lost 8 bases, the J end lost 10 bases, and 11 bases lay between the germline ends. The CDR3 extends over 11 amino acids. The CDR3 DNA reads TGTGCCAGCGCCCACCAGGCGGAGCTGTTTTTT. Translation: CASAHQAELFF.

This clone was seen only once. The chain links TRBV9 to TRBJ2-7, with TRBD1 matching over 9 bases. CDR3 size: 15 residues. Germline-derived CDR1 and CDR2 are SGDLS and YYNGEE. After removal of 0 bases from V and 7 bases from J, the junction contained 8 bases not matched to a gene. CDR3 amino acids: CASSVDGTGYLEQYF. The CDR3 DNA reads TGTGCCAGCAGCGTAGATGGGACAGGGTACCTTGAGCAGTACTTC.

This sequence joins TRBV12-5 and TRBJ2-3; a weak D match, TRBD2 (6 bases). Germline values: CDR1 LGHNT, CDR2 FRNRAP. V gave up 5 bases and J gave up 5 bases, with 17 bases separating them. The length of the CDR3 is 15 residues. The CDR3 is CASGPPGREGDTQYF. The CDR3 DNA follows: TGTGCTAGTGGTCCTCCGGGGCGGGAAGGAGATACGCAGTATTTT. Using reference TRBV12-5 and TRBJ2-3 for the parts outside the CDR3, the full variable domain is DARVTQTPRHKVTEMGQEVTMRCQPILGHNTVFWYRQTMMQGLELLAYFRNRAPLDDSGMPKDRFSAEMPDATLATLKIQPSEPRDSAVYFCASGPPGREGDTQYFGPGTRLTVL.

V and J are TRBV7-9 and TRBJ2-5; 7 bases match TRBD1. Germline V gene sequence: CDR1 SEHNR, CDR2 FQNEAQ (reference sequence). The J segment lost 4 bases and the V segment lost 3 bases, leaving 14 bases of the junction unmatched. The CDR3 length is 17 residues. The CDR3 reads CASSFPIDRDGRETQYF. The CDR3 DNA reads as TGTGCCAGCAGCTTTCCCATAGACAGGGACGGGCGAGAGACCCAGTACTTC. Combining the CDR3 with reference TRBV7-9 and TRBJ2-5 gives the whole variable domain DTGVSQNPRHKITKRGQNVTFRCDPISEHNRLYWYRQTLGQGPEFLTYFQNEAQLEKSRLLSDRFSAERPKGSFSTLEIQRTEQGDSAMYLCASSFPIDRDGRETQYFGPGTRLLVL.

The chain combines TRBV2 with TRBJ1-6; 9 bases line up with TRBD1. CDR3 size: 14 residues. The germline V gene has CDR1 SNHLY and CDR2 FYNNEI. V was pared by 6 bases and J by 8 bases, with 5 bases of the junction left unmatched. As DNA, the CDR3 is TGTGCCAGCAGCCGGGACAGGGAAGATTCACCCCTCCACTTT. It yields the protein CASSRDREDSPLHF.

This clone has more than one count but fewer than ten. V and J are TRBV7-3 and TRBJ2-2; 10 bases are a match to TRBD1. The germline CDR1 and CDR2 sequences are SGHTA and FQGTGA. V was clipped by 6 bases and J by 4 bases; unmatched bases: 5. The CDR3 extends over 15 amino acids. The CDR3: CASRPGTGATGELFF. As DNA, the CDR3 is TGTGCCAGCAGGCCCGGGACAGGGGCCACCGGGGAGCTGTTTTTT.